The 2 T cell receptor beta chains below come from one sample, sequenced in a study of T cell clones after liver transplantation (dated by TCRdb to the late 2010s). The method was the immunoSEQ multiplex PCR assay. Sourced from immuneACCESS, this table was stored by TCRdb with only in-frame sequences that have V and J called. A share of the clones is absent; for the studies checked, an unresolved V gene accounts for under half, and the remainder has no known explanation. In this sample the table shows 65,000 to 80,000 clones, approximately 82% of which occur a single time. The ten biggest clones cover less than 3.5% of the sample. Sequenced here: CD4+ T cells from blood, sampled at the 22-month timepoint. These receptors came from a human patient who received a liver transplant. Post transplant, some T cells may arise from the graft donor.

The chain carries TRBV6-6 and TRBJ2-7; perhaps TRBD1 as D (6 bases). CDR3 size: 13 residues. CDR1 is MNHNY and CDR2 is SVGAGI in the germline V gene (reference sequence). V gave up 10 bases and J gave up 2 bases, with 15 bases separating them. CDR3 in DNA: TGTGCCACCACTCCTACAGGGACCTACGAGCAGTACTTC. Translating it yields CATTPTGTYEQYF.

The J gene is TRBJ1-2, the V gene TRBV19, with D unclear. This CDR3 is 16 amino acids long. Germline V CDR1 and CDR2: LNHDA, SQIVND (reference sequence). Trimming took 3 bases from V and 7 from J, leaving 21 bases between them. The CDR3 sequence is CASSIRTDPRRLGYTF. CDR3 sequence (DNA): TGTGCCAGTAGTATCCGAACAGACCCACGAAGGCTTGGCTACACCTTC.